Below, 18 T cell receptor beta chains from the same sample are listed, as sequenced in a study of blood T cells in healthy people across ages. Sample-barcoded 5' priming and a J-beta primer mix drove a second PCR of 7 to 11 cycles. TCRdb re-analysed the 5' RACE reads in MiXCR, keeping a single row per CDR3 protein. The sample has roughly 900,000 distinct CDR3 sequences, around 48% seen once. Sequences were obtained from blood. Receptors originate from a man younger than 40 in good health.

This chain joins TRBV3-1 and TRBJ2-2, with 8 bases fitting TRBD1. Looked up from germline, CDR1 is LGHDT and CDR2 is YNNKEL (reference sequence). CDR3 length equals 16 residues. J was trimmed by 6 bases and V by 3 bases; bases with no gene match: 9. The CDR3, as DNA: TGTGCCAGCAGCCACGGGACAGGTCTGGGCGCCGGGGAGCTGTTTTTT. This encodes CASSHGTGLGAGELFF.

J is TRBJ1-1 and V is TRBV3-1; the match to TRBD1 covers 7 bases. There are 15 residues in the CDR3. Trimming cost V 7 bases and J 4 bases; bases outside gene matches: 12. From germline, CDR1 is LGHDT and CDR2 YNNKEL (reference sequence). The CDR3, as DNA: TGTGCCAGCAACTCCCGGGACAGAATGAGCACTGAAGCTTTCTTT. Amino acids: CASNSRDRMSTEAFF.

J is TRBJ1-1 and V is TRBV27; D perhaps matches TRBD1 (5 bases). The germline CDR1 and CDR2 sequences are MNHEY and SMNVEV (reference sequence). V dropped 4 bases and J dropped 3 bases, with 18 bases sitting between them. This CDR3 is built from 16 residues. The CDR3 sequence: CASSSSQGFMYTEAFF. As DNA, the CDR3 is TGTGCCAGCAGTTCATCTCAGGGCTTTATGTACACTGAAGCTTTCTTT.

This chain joins TRBV11-2 and TRBJ2-1; 9 nucleotides match TRBD1. CDR3 length: 13 amino acids. The germline V gene has CDR1 SGHAT and CDR2 FQNNGV. The V and J ends lost 2 bases and 8 bases, in that order; junction bases with no gene match: 1. The CDR3 sequence: CASSLWTGDEQFF. CDR3 nucleotide sequence: TGTGCCAGCAGCTTATGGACAGGGGATGAGCAGTTCTTC.

Comment on this clonotype: One end of the junction is discordant with germline, which a read error may explain. The chain has TRBV29-1 and TRBJ1-4; D perhaps matches TRBD1 (5 bases). Germline V gene data show CDR1 as SQVTM and CDR2 as ANQGSEA. This CDR3 contains 13 residues. DNA for the CDR3: TGCAGCGTAGAAGGGGACGCGAATGAAAAACTGTTTTTC. It encodes CSVEGDANEKLFF.

The chain carries TRBV6-6 and TRBJ2-7, with 8 bases fitting TRBD1. Germline lookup yields CDR1 MNHNY and CDR2 SVGAGI (reference sequence). The CDR3 contains 14 residues. Germline trimming cut 8 bases from V and 0 bases from J; bases unmatched to any gene: 6. Here the CDR3 reads CASLTGVSSYEQYF. The CDR3 DNA is TGTGCCAGCCTGACAGGGGTTAGCTCCTACGAGCAGTACTTC.

As concerns this clonotype: The junction differs from germline at one of its ends, possibly a read error. The chain recombines TRBV24-1 with TRBJ2-6, with TRBD1 as a possible D gene (6 bases). This CDR3 is built from 18 residues. The V gene's germline CDR1 is KGHDR and CDR2 SFDVKD. The CDR3 DNA reads TGTGCCGCCAGTGATCCGACAGGAGCCAGCTCTGGGGCCAACGTCCTGACTTTC. This translates into CAASDPTGASSGANVLTF.

The chain has TRBV13 and TRBJ2-7, with a tentative D call TRBD2 (6 bases). Deletions cut 5 bases from V and 3 bases from J, with 29 bases between. The germline V gene has CDR1 PRHDT and CDR2 FYEKMQ (reference sequence). The CDR3 has 19 amino acids. CDR3 nucleotide sequence: TGTGCCAGCAGCCCCCGGGGGACCTGTATAGGAGGGAGGCTCTACGAGCAGTACTTC. Translated: CASSPRGTCIGGRLYEQYF.

This clonotype was seen more than once but under ten times. V and J are TRBV5-1 and TRBJ1-5; the D is unclear. Germline lookup yields CDR1 SGHRS and CDR2 YFSETQ. V was trimmed by 4 bases and J by 5 bases, leaving 13 bases between them. The CDR3 totals 14 residues. CDR3 region: CASSLLGGDQPQHF. The CDR3 nucleotides are TGCGCCAGCAGCCTTTTAGGCGGCGATCAGCCCCAGCATTTT.

This chain links TRBV11-2 with TRBJ2-3; 9 nucleotides match TRBD1. Trimming cost V 5 bases and J 2 bases; bases outside gene matches: 5. This CDR3 has 15 amino acids. Per the germline V gene, CDR1 is SGHAT and CDR2 is FQNNGV. The CDR3 loop reads CASSVDRGPTDTQYF. The CDR3 DNA sequence: TGTGCCAGCAGCGTGGACAGGGGCCCCACAGATACGCAGTATTTT.

This clonotype has a count of ten or more. The chain couples TRBV28 to TRBJ2-1, with D uncertain. Germline CDR1 is MDHEN and CDR2 is SYDVKM. The V end lost 5 bases, the J end lost 0 bases, and 11 bases lay between the germline ends. This CDR3 is 15 amino acids long. The CDR3 region has the DNA TGTGCCAGCAGTGCTCATGCCGGCTCCTACAATGAGCAGTTCTTC. Amino acid sequence: CASSAHAGSYNEQFF.

This clonotype has more than one count but fewer than ten. This chain links TRBV7-2 with TRBJ2-7, with 10 bases that match TRBD2. This CDR3 contains 16 residues. The J segment lost 2 bases and the V segment lost 4 bases, leaving 8 bases of the junction unmatched. Germline CDR1 and CDR2: SGHTA and FQGNSA. CDR3 in DNA: TGTGCCAGCAGCTCAACCCCTCTAGCGGGGGCCTACGAGCAGTACTTC. The encoded protein is CASSSTPLAGAYEQYF.

This clonotype has just a few counts. The rearrangement links TRBV4-2 to TRBJ1-1; TRBD1 aligns across 7 bases. This CDR3 contains 16 residues. V shed 3 bases and J 1 base; nucleotides not matched to a gene: 8. Germline V gives CDR1 LGHNA, CDR2 YNFKEQ. The CDR3 DNA reads as TGTGCCAGCAGCCAGGCTACAGGGGAACAGAACACTGAAGCTTTCTTT. Its translation is CASSQATGEQNTEAFF.

V gene TRBV27 combines with J gene TRBJ2-7; 8 bases match TRBD1. The V segment lost 5 bases and the J segment 4 bases; nucleotides outside the gene matches: 10. Germline CDR1 MNHEY, CDR2 SMNVEV (reference sequence). This CDR3 is 15 amino acids long. CDR3 loop: CASSAHDRGFYEQYF. In nucleotides, the CDR3 is TGTGCCAGCAGTGCGCACGACAGGGGATTTTACGAGCAGTACTTC.

The chain links TRBV6-6 to TRBJ2-3, with 10 positions matching TRBD2. Germline lookup yields CDR1 MNHNY and CDR2 SVGAGI (reference sequence). The CDR3 length is 16 residues. Germline trimming cut 2 bases from V and 4 bases from J; bases unmatched to any gene: 6. The CDR3 protein is CASSYRSGGAPDTQYF. The DNA for the CDR3 is TGTGCCAGCAGTTACCGAAGCGGGGGGGCCCCAGATACGCAGTATTTT.

This clonotype was seen a few times. The rearrangement joins TRBV2 to TRBJ1-2; weak D call: TRBD1 (5 bases). Trimming stripped 11 bases from V and 2 bases from J, with 15 bases between. Germline V gene data show CDR1 as SNHLY and CDR2 as FYNNEI. The CDR3 length is 13 residues. CDR3: CAGQRGENYGYTF. CDR3 nucleotide sequence: TGTGCCGGTCAGAGGGGAGAGAACTATGGCTACACCTTC.

The sample holds one count of this clonotype. The rearrangement uses TRBV5-1 and TRBJ2-5; 12 nucleotides match TRBD2. The CDR3 is 14 residues long. The germline V gene has CDR1 SGHRS and CDR2 YFSETQ. After removal of 3 bases from V and 6 bases from J, the junction contained 3 bases not matched to a gene. This chain's CDR3 is CASSSTSGRQTQYF. In DNA form, the CDR3 reads TGCGCCAGCAGCTCCACTAGCGGGAGGCAGACCCAGTACTTC. The whole variable domain, filled in from reference TRBV5-1 and TRBJ2-5, reads KAGVTQTPRYLIKTRGQQVTLSCSPISGHRSVSWYQQTPGQGLQFLFEYFSETQRNKGNFPGRFSGRQFSNSRSEMNVSTLELGDSALYLCASSSTSGRQTQYFGPGTRLLVL.

Points on this clonotype: A single base separates this from a much larger clone, so it may be a read error. The chain uses TRBV3-1 and TRBJ2-7; D unresolved. This CDR3 contains 12 residues. Looked up from germline, CDR1 is LGHDT and CDR2 is YNNKEL (reference sequence). CDR3: CAGSQGRIEQYF. CDR3 in DNA: TGTGCCGGCAGCCAAGGACGGATCGAGCAGTACTTC.